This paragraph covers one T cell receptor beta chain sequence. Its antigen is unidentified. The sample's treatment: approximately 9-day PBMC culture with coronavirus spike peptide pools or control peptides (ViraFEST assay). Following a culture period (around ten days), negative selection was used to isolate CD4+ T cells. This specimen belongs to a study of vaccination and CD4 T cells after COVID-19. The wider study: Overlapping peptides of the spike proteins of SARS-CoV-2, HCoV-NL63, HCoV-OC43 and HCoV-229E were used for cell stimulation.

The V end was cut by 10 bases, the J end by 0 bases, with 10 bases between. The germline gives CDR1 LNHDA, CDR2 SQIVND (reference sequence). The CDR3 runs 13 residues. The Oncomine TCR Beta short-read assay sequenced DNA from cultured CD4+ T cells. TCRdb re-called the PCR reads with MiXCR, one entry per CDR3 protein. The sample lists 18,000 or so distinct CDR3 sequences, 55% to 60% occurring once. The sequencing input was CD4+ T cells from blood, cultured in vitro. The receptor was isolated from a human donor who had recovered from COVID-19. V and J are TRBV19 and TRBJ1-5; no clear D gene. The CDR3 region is CATRSNSNQPQHF. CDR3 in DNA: TGTGCCACCCGGTCCAATAGCAATCAGCCCCAGCATTTT.